These T cell receptor beta chains were read from a single sample in a study of blood T cell repertoires in COVID-19. Some clones are missing from TCRdb's copy, which holds only in-frame ones; the method was immunoSEQ multiplex PCR. Of just over 90,000 clones in the sample, almost 80% were seen once. Source material: peripheral blood. The receptors were gathered from a human donor in a cohort sampled during active COVID-19. Both conserved end residues are part of each CDR3. D genes are given only for firm matches. Part of the rows lack a size; the others show once, few, many or a class for expanded clones.

D gene | J gene | clone size | V gene | CDR3 DNA | CDR3 protein
- | TRBJ2-3 | - | TRBV19 | TGTGCCAGTAGTACCTACGCAGGTATCGGCACAGATACGCAGTATTTT | CASSTYAGIGTDTQYF
- | TRBJ1-2 | - | TRBV5-1 | TGCGCCAGCAGCTTGGCGGGAGATAACTATGGCTACACCTTC | CASSLAGDNYGYTF
- | TRBJ2-6 | - | TRBV5-1 | TGCGCCAGCAGCTTTACACCTTCTGGGGCCAACGTCCTGACTTTC | CASSFTPSGANVLTF
TRBD2 | TRBJ2-1 | - | TRBV5-1 | TGCGCCAGCAGCTTGGGACTAGCGGGGGTTGCTGAGCAGTTCTTC | CASSLGLAGVAEQFF
- | TRBJ2-1 | - | TRBV7-9 | TGTGCCAGCAGCCCCCCCCACAGGCAGTCTCCCTACAATGAGCAGTTCTTC | CASSPPHRQSPYNEQFF
- | TRBJ2-1 | - | TRBV7-9 | TGTGCCGGCCAGCGGGTTAGCTCCTACAATGAGCAGTTCTTC | CAGQRVSSYNEQFF
TRBD2 | TRBJ2-3 | - | TRBV6-5 | TGTGCCAGCCGAGCACGGCGGGGGGGCACAGATACGCAGTATTTT | CASRARRGGTDTQYF
TRBD1 | TRBJ2-2 | - | TRBV7-3 | TGTGCCAGCAGCTTAAACAGGGGCGCCGGGGAGCTGTTTTTT | CASSLNRGAGELFF
- | TRBJ1-1 | few | TRBV9 | TGTGCCAGCAGCGTAGGGAACAGGAACACTGAAGCTTTCTTT | CASSVGNRNTEAFF
TRBD2 | TRBJ2-1 | - | TRBV12-3/TRBV12-4 | TGTGTAACGGGAGGGGGGAATGAGCAGTTCTTC | CVTGGGNEQFF
- | TRBJ1-2 | - | TRBV11-2 | TGTGCCAGCAGCCCAACCCCGCAGGCCTATGGCTACACCTTC | CASSPTPQAYGYTF
TRBD1 | TRBJ1-6 | - | TRBV6-2/TRBV6-3 | TGTGCCAGCAGCACCGGGACAGGGGTTACTATTCATCGTTCACCCCTCCACTTT | CASSTGTGVTIHRSPLHF
TRBD1 | TRBJ2-7 | - | TRBV6-6 | TGTGCCAGCAGCCCCTGGACAGGATCCTACGAGCAGTACTTC | CASSPWTGSYEQYF
TRBD2 | TRBJ2-7 | - | TRBV6-5 | TGTGCCAGCAAACGAGCGGGGGCCTACGAGCAGTACTTC | CASKRAGAYEQYF
- | TRBJ1-2 | - | TRBV9 | TGTGCCAGCACCAGGGAGGGTGGCTACACCTTC | CASTREGGYTF
- | TRBJ2-4 | - | TRBV19 | TGTGCCAGTAGTAATGGCAGGGTGGCCTCCAGCCCTAAAAACATTCAGTACTTC | CASSNGRVASSPKNIQYF
- | TRBJ1-2 | many | TRBV28 | TGTGCCAGCAGTTTACCCCCTTTCCAGGGCCTCTATGGCTACACCTTC | CASSLPPFQGLYGYTF
- | TRBJ2-2 | - | TRBV24-1 | TGTGCCACCAGTGTTACCAGGGGAATAACCGGGGAGCTGTTTTTT | CATSVTRGITGELFF
TRBD1 | TRBJ1-6 | once | TRBV19 | TGTGCCAGTAGTAATGCGGGACAGGGGAATTCACCCCTCCACTTT | CASSNAGQGNSPLHF
TRBD1 | TRBJ1-5 | few | TRBV5-6 | TGTGCCAGCAGCATGGGACAGGGGAATCAGCCCCAGCATTTT | CASSMGQGNQPQHF
- | TRBJ1-1 | - | TRBV14 | TGTGCCAGCAGCCATACCCTAGGAGGGATGCCTGAAGCTTTCTTT | CASSHTLGGMPEAFF
- | TRBJ1-5 | - | TRBV18 | TGTGCCAGCTCAGAAGGGGCAGGTGATCAGCCCCAGCATTTT | CASSEGAGDQPQHF
TRBD2 | TRBJ2-1 | - | TRBV5-1 | TGCGCCAGCAGCATACTAGCGGGAGGCGCCCGTGAGCAGTTCTTC | CASSILAGGAREQFF
TRBD2 | TRBJ2-3 | - | TRBV25-1 | TGTGCCAGCAGTGAAATGGTGGGCGGGGGATATACGCAGTATTTT | CASSEMVGGGYTQYF
- | TRBJ2-5 | - | TRBV2 | TGTGCCAGCAGTGAAACTAGCAGGGGGGAGACCCAGTACTTC | CASSETSRGETQYF
TRBD1 | TRBJ2-2 | - | TRBV5-1 | TGCGCCAGCAGGGTAGACAGGGCGAACACCGGGGAGCTGTTTTTT | CASRVDRANTGELFF
TRBD1 | TRBJ2-7 | - | TRBV27 | TGTGCCAGCAGTTTGTGGCCATTTCCGGGACAGGGGAATTACGACGAGCAGTACTTC | CASSLWPFPGQGNYDEQYF
- | TRBJ1-1 | - | TRBV6-6 | TGTGCCAGCAGTTCCCGACGGGTGAACACTGAAGCTTTCTTT | CASSSRRVNTEAFF
TRBD2 | TRBJ2-1 | - | TRBV11-3 | TGTGCCAGCAGCCTAGCGGGAGGGAACCTTCTCAATGAGCAGTTCTTC | CASSLAGGNLLNEQFF
- | TRBJ1-1 | - | TRBV2 | TGTGCCAGCAACCGAGACTTACAGAACACTGAAGCTTTCTTT | CASNRDLQNTEAFF
TRBD2 | TRBJ2-1 | few | TRBV5-1 | TGCGCCAGCTCAAAGGTAGCGGGGGGAAATGAGCAGTTCTTC | CASSKVAGGNEQFF
TRBD1 | TRBJ2-3 | few | TRBV7-3 | TGTGCCAGCAGCCCGGGGACAGGGCATATCACAGATACGCAGTATTTT | CASSPGTGHITDTQYF
- | TRBJ2-7 | - | TRBV6-6 | TGTGCCAGCAGTTCACAGGGATTCACCTACGAGCAGTACTTC | CASSSQGFTYEQYF
TRBD1 | TRBJ1-2 | - | TRBV10-3 | TGTGCCATCAGCCCAGTCCCGGGACAGGGCTACACCTTC | CAISPVPGQGYTF